This T cell receptor (beta chain) emerged from a study of blood T cell repertoires in COVID-19. Across the study: Both acute and convalescent COVID-19 samples were obtained from the United States, Italy and Spain.

V lost 5 bases to trimming and J lost 5 bases, with 15 bases between them. The CDR3 runs to 13 residues. Germline CDR1 is SQVTM and CDR2 is ANQGSEA. TCRdb's copy holds only in-frame clones and misses some; the assay was immunoSEQ multiplex PCR. The repertoire holds about 100,000 clones, with approximately 86% as singletons. The origin of this receptor is a man over 45 with active or convalescent COVID-19. The sample consisted of peripheral blood. The chain uses TRBV29-1 and TRBJ1-2, with TRBD1 as a possible D gene (6 bases). The CDR3, as DNA: TGCAGCGTTAGTGTGGCAGGGGTGTATGGCTACACCTTC. As protein: CSVSVAGVYGYTF.